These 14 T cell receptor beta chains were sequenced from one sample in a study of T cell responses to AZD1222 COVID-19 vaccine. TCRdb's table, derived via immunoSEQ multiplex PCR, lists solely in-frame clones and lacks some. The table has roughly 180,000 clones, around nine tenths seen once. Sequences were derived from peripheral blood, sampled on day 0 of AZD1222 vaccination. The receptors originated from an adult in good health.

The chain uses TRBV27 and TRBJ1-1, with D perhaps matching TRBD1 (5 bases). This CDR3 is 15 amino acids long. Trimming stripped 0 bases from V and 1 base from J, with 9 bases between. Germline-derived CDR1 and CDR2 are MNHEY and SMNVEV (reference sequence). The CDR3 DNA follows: TGTGCCAGCAGTTTATCCCCAACAGGGAACACTGAAGCTTTCTTT. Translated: CASSLSPTGNTEAFF.

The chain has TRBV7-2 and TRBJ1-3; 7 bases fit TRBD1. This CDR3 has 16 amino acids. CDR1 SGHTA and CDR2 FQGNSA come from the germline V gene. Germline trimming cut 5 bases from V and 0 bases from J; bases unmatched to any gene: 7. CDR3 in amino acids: CASSQFGTDSGNTIYF. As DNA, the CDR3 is TGTGCCAGCAGCCAATTCGGGACAGACTCTGGAAACACCATATATTTT.

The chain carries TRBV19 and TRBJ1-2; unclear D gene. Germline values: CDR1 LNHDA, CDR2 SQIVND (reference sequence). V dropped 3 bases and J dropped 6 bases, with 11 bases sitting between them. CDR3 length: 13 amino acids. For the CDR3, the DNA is TGTGCCAGTAGTATTTCTGTCGGGAATGGCTACACCTTC. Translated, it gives CASSISVGNGYTF.

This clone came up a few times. In nucleotides, the CDR3 is TGTGCCAGCAGTTTTCGACCCTCTGGAAACACCATATATTTT. Protein sequence: CASSFRPSGNTIYF. The genes are TRBV28 and TRBJ1-3, with D uncertain. This CDR3 has 14 residues. Germline V gene data show CDR1 as MDHEN and CDR2 as SYDVKM. V lost 3 bases and J lost 0, with 6 bases in between. The whole variable domain, remainder taken from reference TRBV28 and TRBJ1-3, is DVKVTQSSRYLVKRTGEKVFLECVQDMDHENMFWYRQDPGLGLRLIYFSYDVKMKEKGDIPEGYSVSREKKERFSLILESASTNQTSMYLCASSFRPSGNTIYFGEGSWLTVV.

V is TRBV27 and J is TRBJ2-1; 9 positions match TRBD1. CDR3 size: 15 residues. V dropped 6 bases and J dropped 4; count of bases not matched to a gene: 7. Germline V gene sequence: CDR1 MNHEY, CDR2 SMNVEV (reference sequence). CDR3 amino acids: CASRTGTGPYNEQFF. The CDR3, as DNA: TGTGCCAGCAGAACCGGGACAGGGCCGTACAATGAGCAGTTCTTC.

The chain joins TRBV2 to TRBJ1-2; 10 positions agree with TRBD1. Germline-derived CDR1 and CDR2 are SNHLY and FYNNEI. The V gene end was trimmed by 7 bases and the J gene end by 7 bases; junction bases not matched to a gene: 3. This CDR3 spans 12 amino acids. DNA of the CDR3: TGTGCCAGCAACGGACAGGGGGGTGGCTACACCTTC. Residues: CASNGQGGGYTF. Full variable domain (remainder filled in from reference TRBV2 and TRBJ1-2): EPEVTQTPSHQVTQMGQEVILRCVPISNHLYFYWYRQILGQKVEFLVSFYNNEISEKSEIFDDQFSVERPDGSNFTLKIRSTKLEDSAMYFCASNGQGGGYTFGSGTRLTVV.

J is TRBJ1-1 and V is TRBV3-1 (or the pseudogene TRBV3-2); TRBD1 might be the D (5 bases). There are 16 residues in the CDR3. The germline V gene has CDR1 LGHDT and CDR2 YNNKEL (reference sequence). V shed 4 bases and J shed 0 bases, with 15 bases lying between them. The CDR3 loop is CASSPQLAGLNTEAFF. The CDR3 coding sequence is TGTGCCAGCAGCCCCCAGCTGGCAGGGTTGAACACTGAAGCTTTCTTT.

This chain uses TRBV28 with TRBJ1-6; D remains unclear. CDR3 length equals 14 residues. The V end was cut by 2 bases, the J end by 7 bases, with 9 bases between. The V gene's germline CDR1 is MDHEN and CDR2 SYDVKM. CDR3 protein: CASSLAYPNSPLHF. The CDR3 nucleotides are TGTGCCAGCAGTTTAGCCTACCCCAATTCACCCCTCCACTTT.

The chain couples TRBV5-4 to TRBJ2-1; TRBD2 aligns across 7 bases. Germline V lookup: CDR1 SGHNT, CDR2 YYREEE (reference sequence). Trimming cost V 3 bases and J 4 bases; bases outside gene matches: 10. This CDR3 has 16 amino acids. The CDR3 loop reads CASSSPLGGGYNEQFF. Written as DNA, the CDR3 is TGTGCCAGCAGCTCCCCTCTGGGGGGGGGATACAATGAGCAGTTCTTC.

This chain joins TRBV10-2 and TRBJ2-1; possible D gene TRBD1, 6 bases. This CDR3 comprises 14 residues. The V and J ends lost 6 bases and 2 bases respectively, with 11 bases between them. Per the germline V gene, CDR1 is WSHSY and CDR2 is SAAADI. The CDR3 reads CASRDRPPYNEQFF. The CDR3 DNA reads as TGCGCCAGCAGAGACAGGCCCCCCTACAATGAGCAGTTCTTC.

In DNA form, the CDR3 reads TGCGCCAGCAGCCAAGACGCCCTGGAGGATTCACCCCTCCACTTT. As protein: CASSQDALEDSPLHF. The chain uses TRBV4-1 and TRBJ1-6; D ambiguous. The V end was cut by 0 bases, the J end by 8 bases, with 11 bases between. This CDR3 has 15 amino acids. Germline assignment: CDR1 MGHRA and CDR2 YSYEKL.

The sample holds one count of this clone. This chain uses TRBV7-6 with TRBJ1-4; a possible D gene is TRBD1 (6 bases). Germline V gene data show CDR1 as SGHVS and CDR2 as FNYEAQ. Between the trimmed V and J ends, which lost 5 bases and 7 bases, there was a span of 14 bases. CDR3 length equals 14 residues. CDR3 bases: TGTGCCAGCAGCATACAGGGCTGGGGTGAAAAACTGTTTTTT. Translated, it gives CASSIQGWGEKLFF. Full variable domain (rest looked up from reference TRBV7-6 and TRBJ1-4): GAGVSQSPRYKVTKRGQDVALRCDPISGHVSLYWYRQALGQGPEFLTYFNYEAQQDKSGLPNDRFSAERPEGSISTLTIQRTEQRDSAMYRCASSIQGWGEKLFFGSGTQLSVL.

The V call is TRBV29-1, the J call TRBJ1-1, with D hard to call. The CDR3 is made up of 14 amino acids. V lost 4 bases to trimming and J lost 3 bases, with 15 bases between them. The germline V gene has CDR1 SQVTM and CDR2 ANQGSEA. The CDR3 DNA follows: TGCAGCGTTGTGTTTGTGGTCGGGGACACTGAAGCTTTCTTT. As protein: CSVVFVVGDTEAFF.

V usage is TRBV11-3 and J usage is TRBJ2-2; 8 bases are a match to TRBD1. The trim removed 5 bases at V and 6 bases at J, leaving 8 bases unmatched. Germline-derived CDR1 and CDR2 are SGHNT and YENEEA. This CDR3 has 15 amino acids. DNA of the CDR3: TGTGCCAGCAGCCCGCAACAGGGGGACGCCGGGGAGCTGTTTTTT. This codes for CASSPQQGDAGELFF.